This TCR beta chain was identified during a study of vaccination and CD4 T cells after COVID-19. At the level of the study: Participants got two doses of BNT162b2 or mRNA-1273 vaccine. Sampling after COVID took place at a median of about 91 days (range 35 to 161) following diagnosis.

Concerning this clonotype: Its matching antigen is unknown.

Sequencing of the DNA from cultured CD4+ T cells was carried out with the Oncomine TCR Beta short-read assay. In TCRdb, the PCR reads were re-called with MiXCR into one record per CDR3 protein. The sample contains about 15,000 distinct CDR3 sequences, around 52% of which appear only once. CDR1 and CDR2 from the germline V gene are MNHEY and SVGEGT. V was shortened by 2 bases and J by 12 bases, with 11 bases between the two germline ends. This CDR3 spans 12 amino acids. The time point denotes: late sampling 161 to 241 days after vaccination in a few convalescent patients. Noted treatment: roughly nine-day PBMC culture with coronavirus spike peptide pools or control peptides (ViraFEST assay). Study results and limitations: Analysis covered relatively few convalescent patients and lacked any early post-infection timepoints.

The chain couples TRBV6-2 or TRBV6-3 to TRBJ2-4; TRBD2 is a possible D gene (6 bases). The source is a human donor who had recovered from COVID-19. Sequencing was performed on CD4+ T cells from blood, cultured in vitro, taken about 7 months after SARS-CoV-2 vaccination. The CDR3 here is CASSYKGLAQYF. CDR3 in DNA: TGTGCCAGCAGTTACAAGGGACTGGCTCAGTACTTC.